This TCR beta chain emerged from a study of immune cell composition in non-small cell lung cancer. The germline V gene encodes CDR1 MNHNS and CDR2 SASEGT. J lost 5 bases, V lost 7 bases, and 11 bases had no gene match. The CDR3 length is 15 residues. This clone occurred once. Its antigen is not identified. Study-level points and caveats: Dominant in vivo tumour-associated clones were not shown to share tumour-reactive sequences. Squamous carcinomas (approximately 80%) more often had tumour-associated clones >0.5% than adenocarcinomas (roughly 35%). Overall clonality, unlike maximal tumour-associated clone frequency, did not predict TIL reactivity.

Using immunoSEQ multiplex PCR, the repertoire was profiled, and TCRdb retains in-frame clones only, with some absent. The profile shows more than 15,000 clones, over 70% of them singletons. Normal lung was sampled as far from the tumour as possible, at least 3 cm. In addition, the sample was reused for a study of CD4 T cells in lung cancer. Per that paper: Before blood donation, patients had received platinum chemotherapy among other treatments.

Sequenced sample: non-adjacent lung tissue. The source is a human donor with non-small cell lung cancer. J is TRBJ2-3 and V is TRBV6-1, with TRBD2 identical over 8 bases. The CDR3 spells CASTAGGPGRDTQYF. The CDR3 nucleotides are TGTGCCAGCACCGCGGGGGGACCTGGACGAGATACGCAGTATTTT.